Presented here are 16 T cell receptor beta chains from one specimen sequenced in a study of blood T cell repertoires in COVID-19 (dated by TCRdb to the early 2020s). The library was prepared using the immunoSEQ multiplex PCR assay. Drawn from immuneACCESS, this table holds only the in-frame rearrangements with V and J called that TCRdb kept. Clones are partly lost; checked studies trace under half to an unresolved V gene and leave the rest unexplained. The sample table lists a few hundred thousand clones, 80% to 90% of them with a count of one. The top ten constitute under 2.5% of the sample. Sequencing was carried out using PBMCs or T cells enriched from blood (not recorded which). The origin of the receptors is a woman aged 50 to 65 who had recovered from COVID-19.

The V and J genes are TRBV28 and TRBJ1-5; D perhaps matches TRBD1 (6 bases). V was shortened by 10 bases and J by 6 bases, with 16 bases between the two germline ends. CDR3 length: 13 residues. CDR1 is MDHEN and CDR2 is SYDVKM in the germline V gene. The DNA for the CDR3 is TGTGCCACCGCCGGACAGAAGATTCAGCCCCAGCATTTT. Its translation is CATAGQKIQPQHF.

J is TRBJ1-3 and V is TRBV28; unclear D gene. Germline V gene lookup returns CDR1 MDHEN and CDR2 SYDVKM. Trimming took 3 bases from V and 0 from J, leaving 9 bases between them. This CDR3 has 15 amino acids. CDR3 protein: CASSLGLLSGNTIYF. DNA for the CDR3: TGTGCCAGCAGTTTGGGCCTCCTCTCTGGAAACACCATATATTTT.

This chain connects TRBV30 to TRBJ1-5; no clear D gene. The CDR3 has 14 residues. With 1 base removed from V and 4 bases from J, the gap between germline ends came to 11 bases. Germline values: CDR1 GTSNPN, CDR2 SVGIG (reference sequence). CDR3 protein: CAWSAGVVNQPQHF. As DNA, the CDR3 is TGTGCCTGGAGTGCCGGGGTGGTTAATCAGCCCCAGCATTTT.

This clone turned up a few times. CDR3 in amino acids: CASSGLTTSGELFF. The DNA of the CDR3 is TGTGCCAGCAGTGGACTGACGACATCCGGGGAGCTGTTTTTT. The chain recombines TRBV28 with TRBJ2-2, with TRBD2 as a possible D gene (5 bases). The CDR3 is 14 amino acids. V lost 5 bases and J 6 bases, leaving 13 bases between the germline ends. CDR1 and CDR2 from the germline V gene are MDHEN and SYDVKM.

The genes are TRBV27 and TRBJ1-1, with D possibly being TRBD1 (5 bases). V was clipped by 4 bases and J by 2 bases, with 11 bases between them. CDR1 MNHEY and CDR2 SMNVEV come from the germline V gene (reference sequence). This CDR3 is 14 amino acids long. CDR3 nucleotide sequence: TGTGCCAGCAGTTCTCTAGGGGTCAACACTGAAGCTTTCTTT. This sequence encodes CASSSLGVNTEAFF.

The chain uses TRBV7-9 and TRBJ2-1, with 11 bases lining up with TRBD2. Germline values: CDR1 SEHNR, CDR2 FQNEAQ (reference sequence). V shed 6 bases, J shed 8 bases, and the junction held 9 bases outside the gene matches. The CDR3 spans 15 residues. The CDR3 region is CASSLLAGEFHEQFF. For the CDR3, the DNA is TGTGCCAGCAGTTTACTAGCGGGAGAATTTCATGAGCAGTTCTTC.

The chain combines TRBV5-1 with TRBJ2-1, with unresolved D. Germline CDR1 is SGHRS and CDR2 is YFSETQ. Trimming removed 4 bases at V and 3 bases at J, with 8 bases between. This CDR3 comprises 13 residues. The CDR3 nucleotides are TGCGCCAGCAGCGTCGACTTCTACAATGAGCAGTTCTTC. Amino acids: CASSVDFYNEQFF.

The CDR3 here is CASSPGLAGSDTQYF. In nucleotides, the CDR3 is TGTGCCAGCTCACCTGGACTAGCGGGATCAGATACGCAGTATTTT. This chain connects TRBV18 to TRBJ2-3; 12 nucleotides line up with TRBD2. Germline CDR1 is KGHSH and CDR2 is LQKENI. The trim removed 3 bases at V and 4 bases at J, leaving 2 bases unmatched. CDR3 length equals 15 residues.

This chain connects TRBV27 to TRBJ1-2; tentative D call: TRBD1 (6 bases). Trimming took 3 bases from V and 7 from J, leaving 15 bases between them. This CDR3 is built from 14 residues. Germline-derived CDR1 and CDR2 are MNHEY and SMNVEV (reference sequence). The CDR3 bases are TGTGCCAGCAGTTTTAGGTTGGGACAAGCTGGCTACACCTTC. Protein product: CASSFRLGQAGYTF.

The chain recombines TRBV11-2 with TRBJ2-3, with TRBD2 matching 9 bases. Germline loops: CDR1 SGHAT, CDR2 FQNNGV. This CDR3 spans 15 amino acids. Unmatched junction bases numbered 2, after V lost 4 bases and J lost 0 bases. The CDR3 spells CASSSGLASTDTQYF. The CDR3 nucleotides are TGTGCCAGCAGCTCAGGACTAGCGAGCACAGATACGCAGTATTTT. Supplemented by reference TRBV11-2 and TRBJ2-3, the full variable domain reads EAGVAQSPRYKIIEKRQSVAFWCNPISGHATLYWYQQILGQGPKLLIQFQNNGVVDDSQLPKDRFSAERLKGVDSTLKIQPAKLEDSAVYLCASSSGLASTDTQYFGPGTRLTVL.

Only a few counts were recorded for this clone. J is TRBJ2-1 and V is TRBV6-2 or TRBV6-3; tentatively, D is TRBD2 (5 bases). Trimming removed 6 bases at V and 3 bases at J, with 9 bases between. Per germline, CDR1 MNHEY and CDR2 SVGEGT. The CDR3 has 13 residues. The CDR3 spells CASSQADYNEQFF. Here the CDR3 DNA reads TGTGCCAGCAGCCAAGCGGACTACAATGAGCAGTTCTTC.

Many counts were recorded for this clone. The chain links TRBV4-1 to TRBJ2-7, with D maybe TRBD2 (6 bases). V shed 0 bases and J shed 6 bases, with 12 bases lying between them. The CDR3 covers 14 residues. Germline loops: CDR1 MGHRA, CDR2 YSYEKL. For the CDR3, the DNA is TGCGCCAGCAGCCAAGATGGTGCGGGGTCCGAGCAGTACTTC. Translating it yields CASSQDGAGSEQYF.

J is TRBJ1-5 and V is TRBV28; 8 positions agree with TRBD1. Germline assignment: CDR1 MDHEN and CDR2 SYDVKM. V was pared by 4 bases and J by 0 bases, with 11 bases of the junction left unmatched. This CDR3 spans 18 amino acids. In DNA, the CDR3 is TGTGCCAGCAGTTACCCAACAAAACAGGGGGGTAGCAATCAGCCCCAGCATTTT. Its translation is CASSYPTKQGGSNQPQHF.

The chain employs TRBV28 and TRBJ2-3; TRBD1 is a possible D gene (5 bases). The CDR3 length is 20 residues. Germline V gene lookup returns CDR1 MDHEN and CDR2 SYDVKM. V was pared by 5 bases and J by 0 bases, with 27 bases between. The CDR3 region has the DNA TGTGCCAGCAGTCCCATCACCCTCGTCGACAGCCCGGTGAGCACAGATACGCAGTATTTT. Translating gives CASSPITLVDSPVSTDTQYF.

V is TRBV13 and J is TRBJ2-7; TRBD1 might be the D (5 bases). The V gene's germline CDR1 is PRHDT and CDR2 FYEKMQ (reference sequence). This CDR3 is built from 13 residues. The V and J ends lost 0 bases and 3 bases respectively, with 6 bases between them. This CDR3 reads CASSLGDNYEQYF. The CDR3 bases are TGTGCCAGCAGCTTAGGGGACAACTACGAGCAGTACTTC.

The chain recombines TRBV6-5 with TRBJ2-1; D is perhaps TRBD1 (5 bases). CDR1 is MNHEY and CDR2 is SVGAGI in the germline V gene. The V end lost 2 bases, the J end lost 8 bases, and 7 bases lay between the germline ends. This CDR3 is 12 amino acids long. In DNA form, the CDR3 reads TGTGCCAGCAGTTACGAAGGGGATGAGCAGTTCTTC. Translation: CASSYEGDEQFF.